Listed below are T cell receptor beta chains from one sample, sequenced in a study of cytomegalovirus exposure and HLA in healthy donors. Generated by immunoSEQ multiplex PCR, the TCRdb table keeps only in-frame clones and is missing some. This table lists just over 80,000 clones. The sequenced sample consisted of PBMCs. These receptors were collected from a woman aged 25 to 39 in good health and CMV-seronegative. CDR3s include the opening cysteine and the closing phenylalanine or tryptophan. A D gene is named only where the DNA matches it firmly.

V: TRBV5-6; J: TRBJ1-2; D: -; DNA: TGTGCCAGCAGCCTAGACAGGAACTATGGCTACACCTTC; CDR3: CASSLDRNYGYTF
V: TRBV7-9; J: TRBJ2-7; D: TRBD2; DNA: TGTGCCAGCAGCTCTACTCTAGCGGGAAGCGAGCAGTACTTC; CDR3: CASSSTLAGSEQYF
V: TRBV18; J: TRBJ1-2; D: -; DNA: TGTGCCAGCTCACCACCGGAGGGTAAAGCTGCCCCCGGTGGCTACACCTTC; CDR3: CASSPPEGKAAPGGYTF
V: TRBV4-1; J: TRBJ1-2; D: -; DNA: TGCGCCAGCAGCCAAGACCGACAGTTCCGTCACACCTTC; CDR3: CASSQDRQFRHTF
V: TRBV12-5; J: TRBJ2-2; D: TRBD1; DNA: TGTGCTAGTGGTTTAAGGGACAGGGGGCTCACCGGGGAGCTGTTTTTT; CDR3: CASGLRDRGLTGELFF
V: TRBV11-2; J: TRBJ1-2; D: -; DNA: TGTGCCAGCAGCCCAGGGACTGGGTATGGCTACACCTTC; CDR3: CASSPGTGYGYTF
V: TRBV30; J: TRBJ1-4; D: -; DNA: TGTGCCTGGAGTGTAAATAAACAGGTTAATGAAAAACTGTTTTTT; CDR3: CAWSVNKQVNEKLFF
V: TRBV19; J: TRBJ1-1; D: -; DNA: TGTGCCAGTAAATTAGGGGCATATACTGAAGCTTTCTTT; CDR3: CASKLGAYTEAFF
V: TRBV7-6; J: TRBJ2-5; D: -; DNA: TGTGCCAGCAGCTTAGCGACAGGGCGGGGAGAGACCCAGTACTTC; CDR3: CASSLATGRGETQYF
V: TRBV5-1; J: TRBJ2-1; D: TRBD1; DNA: TGCGCCAGCAGCTTGGCCGCAGGGGGCAATGAGCAGTTCTTC; CDR3: CASSLAAGGNEQFF
V: TRBV5-1; J: TRBJ2-1; D: TRBD2; DNA: TGCGCCAGCAGCTTGGGAGCGGGGATTACCTACAATGAGCAGTTCTTC; CDR3: CASSLGAGITYNEQFF
V: TRBV5-1; J: TRBJ1-6; D: -; DNA: TGCGCCAGCAGCTTGACGGCGGATAATTCACCCCTCCACTTT; CDR3: CASSLTADNSPLHF
V: TRBV5-1; J: TRBJ2-2; D: -; DNA: TGCGCCAGCAGCTTGGCTGTGTGGGGAGCCGGGGAGCTGTTTTTT; CDR3: CASSLAVWGAGELFF
V: TRBV29-1; J: TRBJ2-1; D: TRBD2; DNA: TGCAGCGTTGGTGTAGCGGGGGCTAATGAGCAGTTCTTC; CDR3: CSVGVAGANEQFF